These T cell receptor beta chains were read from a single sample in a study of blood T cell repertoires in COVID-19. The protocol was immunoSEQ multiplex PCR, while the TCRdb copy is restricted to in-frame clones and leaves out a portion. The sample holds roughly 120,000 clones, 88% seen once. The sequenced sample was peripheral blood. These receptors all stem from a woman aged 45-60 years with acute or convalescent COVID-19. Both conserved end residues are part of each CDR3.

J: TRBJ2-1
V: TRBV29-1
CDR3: CSVASGSRDEQFF

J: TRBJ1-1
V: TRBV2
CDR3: CASSGDRAEAFF

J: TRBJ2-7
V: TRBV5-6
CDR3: CASGSPGGPYEQYF

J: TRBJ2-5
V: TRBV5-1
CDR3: CASSRLGETQYF

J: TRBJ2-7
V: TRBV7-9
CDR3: CASSQNRGPYEQYF

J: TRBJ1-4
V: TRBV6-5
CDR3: CASRESGGEKLFF

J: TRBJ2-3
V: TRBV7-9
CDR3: CASSLGGSYDTQYF

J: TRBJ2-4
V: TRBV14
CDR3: CASSQSHRAIQYF

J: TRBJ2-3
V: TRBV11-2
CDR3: CASSLDPPGGRGTDTQYF

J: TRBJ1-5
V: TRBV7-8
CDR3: CASSLGEGSQPQHF

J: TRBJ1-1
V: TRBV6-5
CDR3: CASRRQGINTEAFF

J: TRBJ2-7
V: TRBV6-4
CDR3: CASTPDTGQGVYEQYF

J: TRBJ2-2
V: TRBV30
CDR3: CAWNPRGHTGELFF

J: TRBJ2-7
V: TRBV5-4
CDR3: CASSLPGSGSYEQYF

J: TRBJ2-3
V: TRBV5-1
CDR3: CASSLAGRARDTQYF

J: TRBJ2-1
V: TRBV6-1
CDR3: CASSQGRNEQFF

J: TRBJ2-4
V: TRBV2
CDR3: CASGTSSGLAKNIQYF

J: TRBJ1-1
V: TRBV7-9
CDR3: CASSRGSPLSPNTEAFF

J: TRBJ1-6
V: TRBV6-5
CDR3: CASSPWGGSQGTLHF

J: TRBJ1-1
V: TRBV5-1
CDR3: CASSLVQGLNTEAFF

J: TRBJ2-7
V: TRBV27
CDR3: CASSLLASYEQYF

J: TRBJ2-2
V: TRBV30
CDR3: CAWNQKGVPGELFF

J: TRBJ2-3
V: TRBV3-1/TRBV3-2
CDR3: CASSRAAGSSTDTQYF

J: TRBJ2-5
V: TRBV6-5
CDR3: CASSTGGLTQYF

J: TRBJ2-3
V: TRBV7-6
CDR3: CASSLALNTDTQYF

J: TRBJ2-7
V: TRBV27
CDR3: CASSLGQGPYEQYF

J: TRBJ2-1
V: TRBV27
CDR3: CASSSFSGSKGDEQFF

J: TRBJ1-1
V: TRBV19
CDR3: CASSIYGKAHTEAFF

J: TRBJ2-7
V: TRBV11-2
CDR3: CASSPGGREGLHEQYF

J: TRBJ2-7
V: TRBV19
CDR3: CASKYRLAGHRGYNSYEQYF

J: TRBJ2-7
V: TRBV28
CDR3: CASTHGGLATYEQYF

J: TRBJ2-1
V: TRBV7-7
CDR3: CASSPLGAGTSFNREQFF

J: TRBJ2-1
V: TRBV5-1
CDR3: CASSLASSGYNEQFF

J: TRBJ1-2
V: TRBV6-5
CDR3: CASRPQGNNYGYTF

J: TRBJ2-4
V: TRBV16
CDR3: CASSQFQGAKNIQYF

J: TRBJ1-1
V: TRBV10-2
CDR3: CASSATGSATEAFF

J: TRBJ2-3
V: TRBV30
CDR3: CAEAISSTDTQYF

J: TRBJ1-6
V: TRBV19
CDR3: CASSVNGGGDSPLHF

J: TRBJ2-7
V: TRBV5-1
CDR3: CASSQQTSVPYEQYF

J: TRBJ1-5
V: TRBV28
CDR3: CASSGEVWQPQHF

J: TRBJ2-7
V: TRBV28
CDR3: CASSRDSRLFQEQYF

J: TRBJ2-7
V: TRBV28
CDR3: CASRSLGLAGHEQYF

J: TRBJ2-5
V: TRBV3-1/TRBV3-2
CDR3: CASSLTGGGETQYF

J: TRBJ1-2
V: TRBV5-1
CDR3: CASSLRAGTNYGYTF

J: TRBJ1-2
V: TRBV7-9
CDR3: CASAFQQGAGGYTF

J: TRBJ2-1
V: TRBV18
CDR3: CASSTQGEQFF

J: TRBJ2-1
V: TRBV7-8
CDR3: CASSSDSHGAYNEQFF

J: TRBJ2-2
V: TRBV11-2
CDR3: CASSLAGGYTGELFF

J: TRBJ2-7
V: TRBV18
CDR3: CASSPLADSLWNF

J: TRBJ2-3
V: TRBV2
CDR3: CAITGTSGRVDTQYF

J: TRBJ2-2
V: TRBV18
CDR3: CASSPKRIYTGELFF

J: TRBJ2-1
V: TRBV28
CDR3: CASSWGRKYNEQFF

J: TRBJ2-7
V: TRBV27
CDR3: CASSSTGTGSHEQYF

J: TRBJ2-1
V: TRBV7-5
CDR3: CVRSSSTSLEYNEQFF